This T cell receptor beta chain was found in a study of vaccination and CD4 T cells after COVID-19. About this clonotype itself: The target antigen is unknown.

The Oncomine TCR Beta short-read assay was applied to DNA of cultured CD4+ T cells. Genomic DNA was extracted from cultured CD4+ T cells. MiXCR was run by TCRdb on the PCR reads, yielding one entry per CDR3 protein. The repertoire holds 20,000 to 30,000 distinct CDR3 sequences, with about 60% as singletons. Documented treatment: roughly 11-day PBMC culture with coronavirus spike peptide pools or control peptides (ViraFEST assay). Looked up from germline, CDR1 is MDHEN and CDR2 is SYDVKM. CDR3 length equals 13 residues. The V and J ends lost 7 bases and 4 bases respectively, with 11 bases between them.

The sequence was obtained from a human donor who had recovered from COVID-19. Sequenced material: CD4+ T cells from blood, cultured in vitro. The rearrangement links TRBV28 to TRBJ1-5; D gene unclear. CDR3: CASKSGHNQPQHF. The CDR3 nucleotides read TGTGCCAGCAAGTCAGGCCATAATCAGCCCCAGCATTTT.